The 18 T cell receptor beta chains below were found in one sample sequenced in a study of blood T cells in healthy people across ages. Using a J-beta primer mix together with a sample-barcoded 5' primer, a second PCR was run for about 6 to 11 cycles. In TCRdb, the 5' RACE reads were re-called with MiXCR into one record per CDR3 protein. The sample shows approximately 1.5 million distinct CDR3 sequences, about 35% of them seen only once. The source material was blood. The receptors shown here come from a woman younger than 45 in good health.

This clonotype showed up just a few times. A clone one base away is much larger, so this may be a read error. V and J are TRBV27 and TRBJ2-3; 7 nucleotides align to TRBD2. The CDR3 spans 14 residues. The germline V gene has CDR1 MNHEY and CDR2 SMNVEV (reference sequence). The J segment lost 4 bases and the V segment lost 6 bases, leaving 7 bases of the junction unmatched. CDR3 sequence (DNA): TGTGCCAGCAGACCAGGACTAGACTCAGATACGCAGTATTTT. Protein product: CASRPGLDSDTQYF.

CDR3 nucleotides: TGCGCCAGCAGCTTGGAGAGTAGGAGAGGCTACACCTTC. It translates to CASSLESRRGYTF. The rearrangement joins TRBV5-1 to TRBJ1-2; D is uncertain. V lost 0 bases and J 8 bases, leaving 11 bases between the germline ends. The CDR3 totals 13 residues. Germline CDR1 reads SGHRS; CDR2 reads YFSETQ.

The chain has TRBV7-7 and TRBJ2-3, with TRBD2 identical over 7 bases. From germline, CDR1 is SSHAT and CDR2 FNYEAQ (reference sequence). The V gene end was trimmed by 1 base and the J gene end by 2 bases; junction bases not matched to a gene: 6. This CDR3 comprises 16 residues. The CDR3 DNA is TGTGCCAGCAGCTTAGGGGCAGGGACTATCACAGATACGCAGTATTTT. Translating it yields CASSLGAGTITDTQYF.

This clonotype was found many times. The chain carries TRBV20-1 and TRBJ2-5; perhaps TRBD1 as D (6 bases). CDR3 length: 15 amino acids. V dropped 0 bases and J dropped 4 bases, with 15 bases sitting between them. CDR1 is DFQATT, CDR2 SNEGSKA, per germline (reference sequence). CDR3: CSARDVQGLGETQYF. In DNA form, the CDR3 reads TGCAGTGCTAGAGACGTTCAGGGGCTCGGAGAGACCCAGTACTTC.

There are many counts of this clonotype. J is TRBJ1-2 and V is TRBV6-6; TRBD1 agrees at 7 bases. V was pared by 3 bases and J by 8 bases, with 6 bases of the junction left unmatched. Germline V gives CDR1 MNHNY, CDR2 SVGAGI (reference sequence). CDR3 length equals 13 residues. CDR3 sequence reads: CASSYETGQGYTF. CDR3 DNA sequence: TGTGCCAGCAGTTATGAGACAGGGCAAGGCTACACCTTC.

In its sample, this clonotype was seen many times. V usage is TRBV20-1 and J usage is TRBJ2-7; D is possibly TRBD2 (5 bases). With 6 bases removed from V and 6 bases from J, the gap between germline ends came to 18 bases. Germline CDR1 is DFQATT and CDR2 is SNEGSKA (reference sequence). The CDR3 runs 13 residues. Here the CDR3 reads CSASFVEAGEQYF. The CDR3 region has the DNA TGCAGTGCCAGTTTCGTGGAGGCGGGCGAGCAGTACTTC.

This chain joins TRBV11-1 and TRBJ2-5; D might be TRBD1 or TRBD2, each matching 5 bases. This CDR3 spans 15 amino acids. V gave up 4 bases and J gave up 11 bases, with 23 bases separating them. Germline V gene sequence: CDR1 SGHAT, CDR2 FQDESV (reference sequence). CDR3 amino acids: CASSSDGTRWNEQYF. CDR3 DNA sequence: TGTGCCAGCAGCTCCGACGGGACCCGTTGGAATGAGCAGTACTTC. Full variable domain (missing parts from reference TRBV11-1 and TRBJ2-5): EAEVAQSPRYKITEKSQAVAFWCDPISGHATLYWYRQILGQGPELLVQFQDESVVDDSQLPKDRFSAERLKGVDSTLKIQPAELGDSAMYLCASSSDGTRWNEQYFGPGTRLLVL.

This clonotype was observed a few times. The rearrangement links TRBV25-1 to TRBJ2-7; no clear D gene. The CDR3 length is 15 residues. V was trimmed by 1 base and J by 5 bases, leaving 15 bases between them. Germline loops: CDR1 MGHDK, CDR2 SYGVNS. CDR3 DNA sequence: TGTGCCAGCAGTGAATCCAAGCATGTTGGCAACGAGCAGTACTTC. It translates to CASSESKHVGNEQYF.

Regarding this clonotype: Its ends do not fully match the called genes, so a read error is possible. The chain joins TRBV4-1 to TRBJ2-7; the D gene is possibly TRBD1 (5 bases). Germline loops: CDR1 MGHRA, CDR2 YSYEKL. The CDR3 is made up of 16 amino acids. In DNA form, the CDR3 reads TGCACCAGCAGCCCCTCGGAAGGGGCCCTCTCCTACGAGCAGTACTTC. Translating gives CTSSPSEGALSYEQYF.

The chain is built from TRBV18 and TRBJ2-7, with 7 bases lining up with TRBD1. This CDR3 contains 15 residues. V was pared by 4 bases and J by 4 bases, with 10 bases of the junction left unmatched. Germline V gene lookup returns CDR1 KGHSH and CDR2 LQKENI. CDR3 protein: CASSLGTDIRYEQYF. The CDR3 nucleotides read TGTGCCAGCTCACTTGGGACAGACATACGTTACGAGCAGTACTTC.

As for this clonotype: Mismatch with germline at one junction end may stem from a read error. The chain is built from TRBV6-6 and TRBJ2-1, with D perhaps matching TRBD2 (5 bases). The CDR3 length is 15 residues. The germline V gene encodes CDR1 MNHNY and CDR2 SVGAGI (reference sequence). The CDR3, as DNA: TGTGCCAGCAATTACCTATTGCGGGCACACGATGAGCAGTTCTTC. It yields the protein CASNYLLRAHDEQFF.

This clonotype appeared a single time. The conserved final phenylalanine or tryptophan is absent from the CDR3, which likely points to a read error. The chain has TRBV7-2 and TRBJ2-3; D is undetermined. The V end was cut by 4 bases, the J end by 2 bases, with 7 bases between. Per the germline V gene, CDR1 is SGHTA and CDR2 is FQGNSA. The length of the CDR3 is 13 residues. The chain's CDR3 is CASSSVATDTQYS. CDR3 DNA sequence: TGTGCCAGCAGCTCGGTGGCCACAGATACGCAGTATTCT.

J is TRBJ2-7 and V is TRBV13; D is possibly TRBD1 (6 bases). From germline, CDR1 is PRHDT and CDR2 FYEKMQ (reference sequence). Trimming removed 5 bases at V and 1 base at J, with 12 bases between. This CDR3 has 14 residues. CDR3 DNA sequence: TGTGCCAGCAGCAACCGACAGGATTCCTACGAGCAGTACTTC. Protein: CASSNRQDSYEQYF.

A remark on this clonotype: With a much larger clone just one base away, this may be a read error. This chain connects TRBV5-4 to TRBJ2-2, with D uncertain. CDR3 length equals 11 residues. Germline V gene lookup returns CDR1 SGHNT and CDR2 YYREEE (reference sequence). CDR3: CASCFPGELFF. CDR3 nucleotides: TGTGCCAGCTGCTTTCCCGGGGAGCTGTTTTTT. The entire variable domain, with the rest obtained from reference TRBV5-4 and TRBJ2-2, is as follows: ETGVTQSPTHLIKTRGQQVTLRCSSQSGHNTVSWYQQALGQGPQFIFQYYREEENGRGNFPPRFSGLQFPNYSSELNVNALELDDSALYLCASCFPGELFFGEGSRLTVL.

The chain employs TRBV27 and TRBJ2-1; the D gene could be TRBD1 or TRBD2 (5 bases each). This CDR3 is built from 14 residues. Germline CDR1 reads MNHEY; CDR2 reads SMNVEV (reference sequence). Trimming removed 6 bases at V and 7 bases at J, with 16 bases between. CDR3 protein: CASSFRLAGNEQFF. Here the CDR3 DNA reads TGTGCCAGCAGCTTTAGGCTAGCAGGGAATGAGCAGTTCTTC.

The chain recombines TRBV27 with TRBJ2-5; 8 positions match TRBD1. J was trimmed by 2 bases and V by 2 bases; bases with no gene match: 4. Looked up from germline, CDR1 is MNHEY and CDR2 is SMNVEV (reference sequence). This CDR3 is built from 15 residues. The CDR3 sequence: CASSLRDRYQETQYF. Written as DNA, the CDR3 is TGTGCCAGCAGTTTACGGGACAGGTATCAAGAGACCCAGTACTTC.

The chain recombines TRBV4-1 with TRBJ2-7, with 13 positions matching TRBD2. The CDR3 runs to 22 residues. The V gene end was trimmed by 0 bases and the J gene end by 0 bases; junction bases not matched to a gene: 17. Germline CDR1 reads MGHRA; CDR2 reads YSYEKL. CDR3 amino acids: CASSQEVRPGLAGDRSSYEQYF. CDR3 in DNA: TGCGCCAGCAGCCAAGAAGTCCGGCCTGGACTAGCGGGGGACAGGAGCTCCTACGAGCAGTACTTC.

CDR3 bases: TGTGCCAGCAGCCGTCACCCAGCCCCTCGGGTCGGCGTGTCCTATGGCTACACCTTC. It yields the protein CASSRHPAPRVGVSYGYTF. The rearrangement links TRBV7-3 to TRBJ1-2; D is ambiguous. V lost 5 bases, J lost 4 bases, and 29 bases lay in between. CDR1 and CDR2 (germline): SGHTA, FQGTGA. CDR3 length equals 19 residues.